This record covers a single T cell receptor (beta chain). Its antigen remains undetermined. One base away there is no much larger clone; base qualities are not given. The sample comes from a study of CD4 and CD8 cells across lung adenocarcinoma regions (dated by TCRdb to the late 2010s). Looking at the study overall: To look at intratumor heterogeneity in the T cell receptor repertoire, the study compared tumor centers against tumor margins.

The receptor library was made with PCR. The instrument given in TCRdb is HiSeq X Ten. TCRdb ran its own pipeline on the public reads, namely fastp trimming at Q25 and MiXCR clone calling, and kept in-frame beta chains. Rows are unified per CDR3 protein, each entry keeping the most common DNA and genes. The sample contains tens of thousands of distinct CDR3 sequences, about half of them found a single time. The top ten hold around 25% of the sample. The donors were patients who had localized lung adenocarcinoma, which is a subtype of non-small cell lung cancer. The samples were taken from the centers of localized lung adenocarcinomas. CD8+ T cells from tumor tissue were profiled separately from CD4+ T cells for TCR repertoire analysis. Sequenced input: CD8+ T cells from the center of a lung tumor. The meaning of the sample's cell subset or site label: tumor center region. This TCR was recovered from a female donor with lung adenocarcinoma. The CD4 and CD8 labels of this study may be unreliable.

The DNA sequence is TGTGCCAGCAGCCCATTCATAGCGGGAGTGCAAGAGACCCAGTACTTC. It translates to CASSPFIAGVQETQYF. The chain was built from TRBV3-1 and TRBJ2-5; a stretch of 9 junction bases matches TRBD2. Per the germline V gene (reference sequence), LGHDT is the CDR1 and YNNKEL is the CDR2. From the cysteine up to the phenylalanine, the CDR3 has a length of 16 residues. CDR3 DNA is the only sequence kept; it has 48 bases, read in frame from the first base. The germline V end is reduced by 4 bases and the J end by 2 bases; junction bases left unmatched: 8.